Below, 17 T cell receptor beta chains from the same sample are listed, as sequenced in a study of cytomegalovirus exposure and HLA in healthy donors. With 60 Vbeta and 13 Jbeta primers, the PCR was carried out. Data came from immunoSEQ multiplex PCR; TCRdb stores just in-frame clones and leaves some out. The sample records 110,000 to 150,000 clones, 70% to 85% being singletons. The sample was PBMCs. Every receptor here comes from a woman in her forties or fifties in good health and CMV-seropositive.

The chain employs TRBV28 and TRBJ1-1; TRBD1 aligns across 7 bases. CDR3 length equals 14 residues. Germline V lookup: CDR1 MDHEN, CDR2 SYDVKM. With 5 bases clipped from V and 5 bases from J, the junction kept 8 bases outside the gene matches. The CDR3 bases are TGTGCCAGCAGTCTAAGACAGGGATGGACTGAAGCTTTCTTT. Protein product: CASSLRQGWTEAFF.

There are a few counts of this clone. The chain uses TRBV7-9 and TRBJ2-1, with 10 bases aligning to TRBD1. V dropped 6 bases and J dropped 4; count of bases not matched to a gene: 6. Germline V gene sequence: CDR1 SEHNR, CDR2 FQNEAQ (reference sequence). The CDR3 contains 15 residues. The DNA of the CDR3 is TGTGCCAGCAGATCCGGGACAGGGGCGTACAATGAGCAGTTCTTC. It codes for CASRSGTGAYNEQFF.

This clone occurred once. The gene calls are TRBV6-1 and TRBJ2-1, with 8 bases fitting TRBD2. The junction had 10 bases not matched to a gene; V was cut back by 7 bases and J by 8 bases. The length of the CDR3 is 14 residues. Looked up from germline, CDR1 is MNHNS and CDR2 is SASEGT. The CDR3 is CASIWGGGPYEQFF. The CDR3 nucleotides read TGTGCCAGCATTTGGGGCGGGGGGCCTTATGAGCAGTTCTTC.

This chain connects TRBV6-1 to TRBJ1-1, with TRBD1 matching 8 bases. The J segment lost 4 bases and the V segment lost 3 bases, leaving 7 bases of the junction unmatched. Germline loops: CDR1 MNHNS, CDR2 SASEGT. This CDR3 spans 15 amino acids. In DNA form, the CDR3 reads TGTGCCAGCAGTGAGCGGACAGGGTTGGGCACTGAAGCTTTCTTT. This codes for CASSERTGLGTEAFF.

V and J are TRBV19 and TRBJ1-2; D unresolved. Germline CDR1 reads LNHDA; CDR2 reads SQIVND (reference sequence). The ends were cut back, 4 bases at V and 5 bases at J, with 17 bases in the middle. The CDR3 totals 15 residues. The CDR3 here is CASSSYPRELYGYTF. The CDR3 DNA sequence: TGTGCCAGTAGTAGCTACCCGCGGGAGCTTTATGGCTACACCTTC. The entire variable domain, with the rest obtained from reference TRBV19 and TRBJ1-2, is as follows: DGGITQSPKYLFRKEGQNVTLSCEQNLNHDAMYWYRQDPGQGLRLIYYSQIVNDFQKGDIAEGYSVSREKKESFPLTVTSAQKNPTAFYLCASSSYPRELYGYTFGSGTRLTVV.

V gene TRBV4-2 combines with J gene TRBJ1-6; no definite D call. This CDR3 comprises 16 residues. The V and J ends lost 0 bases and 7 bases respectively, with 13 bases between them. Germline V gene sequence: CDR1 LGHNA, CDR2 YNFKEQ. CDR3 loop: CASSQDQRAGNSPLHF. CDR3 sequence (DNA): TGTGCCAGCAGCCAAGATCAGCGGGCGGGAAATTCACCCCTCCACTTT.

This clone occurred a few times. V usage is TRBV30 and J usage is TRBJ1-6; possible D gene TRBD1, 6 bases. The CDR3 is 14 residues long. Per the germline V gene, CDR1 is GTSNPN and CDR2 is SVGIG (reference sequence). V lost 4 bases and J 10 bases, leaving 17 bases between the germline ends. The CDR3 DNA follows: TGTGCCTGGAAGTTTCAGGGGTTCGGCTCACCCCTCCACTTT. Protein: CAWKFQGFGSPLHF.

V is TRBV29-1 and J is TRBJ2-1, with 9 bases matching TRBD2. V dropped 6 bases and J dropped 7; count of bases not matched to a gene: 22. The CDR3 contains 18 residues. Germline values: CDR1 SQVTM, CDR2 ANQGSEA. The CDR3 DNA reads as TGCAGCGTCCTCCCCCTCAGGGCGGGGGGGACTCTGTGGAATGAGCAGTTCTTC. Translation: CSVLPLRAGGTLWNEQFF.

In DNA, the CDR3 is TGTGCCAGCAGTATGCCAGGGGGCGCCTACTATGGCTACACCTTC. This encodes CASSMPGGAYYGYTF. V usage is TRBV28 and J usage is TRBJ1-2; 8 positions agree with TRBD1. V lost 5 bases and J lost 3; bases outside the gene matches: 8. This CDR3 has 15 amino acids. From germline, CDR1 is MDHEN and CDR2 SYDVKM.

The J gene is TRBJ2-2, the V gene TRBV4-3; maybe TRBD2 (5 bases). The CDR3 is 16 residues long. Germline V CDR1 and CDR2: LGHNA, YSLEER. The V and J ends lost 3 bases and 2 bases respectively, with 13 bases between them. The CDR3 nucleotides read TGCGCCAGCAGCCAGTCGGCGGGTCGCAACACCGGGGAGCTGTTTTTT. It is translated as CASSQSAGRNTGELFF.

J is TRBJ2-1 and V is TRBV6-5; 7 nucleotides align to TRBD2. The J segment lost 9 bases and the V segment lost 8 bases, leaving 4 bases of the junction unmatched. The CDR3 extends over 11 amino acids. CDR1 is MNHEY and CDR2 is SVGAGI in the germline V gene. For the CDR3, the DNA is TGTGCCAGCGTTTGGGAGGGTGAGCAGTTCTTC. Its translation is CASVWEGEQFF.

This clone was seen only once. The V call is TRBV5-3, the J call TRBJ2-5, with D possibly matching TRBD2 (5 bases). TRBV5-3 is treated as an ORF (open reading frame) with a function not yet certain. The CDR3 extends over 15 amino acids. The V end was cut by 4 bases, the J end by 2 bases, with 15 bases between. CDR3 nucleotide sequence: TGTGCCAGAAGCCCTAGTCCCCCGGGGCAAGAGACCCAGTACTTC. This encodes CARSPSPPGQETQYF.

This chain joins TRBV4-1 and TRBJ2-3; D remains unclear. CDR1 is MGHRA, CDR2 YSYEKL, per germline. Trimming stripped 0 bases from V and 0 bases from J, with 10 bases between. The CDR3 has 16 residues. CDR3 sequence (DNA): TGCGCCAGCAGCCAAGAAGCGATTTCTAGCACAGATACGCAGTATTTT. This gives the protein CASSQEAISSTDTQYF.

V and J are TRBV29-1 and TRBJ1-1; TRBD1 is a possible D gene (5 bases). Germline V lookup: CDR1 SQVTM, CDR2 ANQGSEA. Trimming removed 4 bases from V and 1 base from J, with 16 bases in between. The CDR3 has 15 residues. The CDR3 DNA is TGCAGCGTTGTTGGGGCGCAGGGTTGGAACACTGAAGCTTTCTTT. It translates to CSVVGAQGWNTEAFF.

The chain's CDR3 is CASSLAGAGAYNEQFF. The DNA of the CDR3 is TGTGCCAGCAGCTTAGCAGGCGCGGGGGCCTACAATGAGCAGTTCTTC. V gene TRBV7-9 combines with J gene TRBJ2-1; TRBD2 aligns across 7 bases. J was trimmed by 2 bases and V by 0 bases; bases with no gene match: 4. The CDR3 sequence is 16 residues long. Germline loops: CDR1 SEHNR, CDR2 FQNEAQ (reference sequence). Looking up the rest from reference TRBV7-9 and TRBJ2-1 gives the full variable domain: DTGVSQNPRHKITKRGQNVTFRCDPISEHNRLYWYRQTLGQGPEFLTYFQNEAQLEKSRLLSDRFSAERPKGSFSTLEIQRTEQGDSAMYLCASSLAGAGAYNEQFFGPGTRLTVL.

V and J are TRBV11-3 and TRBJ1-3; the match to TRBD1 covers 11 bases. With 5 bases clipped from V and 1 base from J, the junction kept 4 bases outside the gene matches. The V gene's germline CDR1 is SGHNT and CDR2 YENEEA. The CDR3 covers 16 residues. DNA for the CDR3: TGTGCCAGCAGCCTTGGACAGGGGGCATCTGGAAACACCATATATTTT. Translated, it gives CASSLGQGASGNTIYF.

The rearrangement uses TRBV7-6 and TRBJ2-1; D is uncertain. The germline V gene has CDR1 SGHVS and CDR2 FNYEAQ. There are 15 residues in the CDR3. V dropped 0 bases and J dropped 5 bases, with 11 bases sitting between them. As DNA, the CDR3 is TGTGCCAGCAGCTTAGCCCCGTTGGGCGACAATGAGCAGTTCTTC. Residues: CASSLAPLGDNEQFF.